This T cell receptor beta chain was retrieved from a study of regulatory T cells in long-lasting Graves disease. HTBI primers from iRepertoire and Arm-PCR of CDR3 regions yielded the TCR beta libraries. TCRdb redid the calling of the multiplex PCR reads with MiXCR, one entry per CDR3 protein. Of roughly 410,000 distinct CDR3 sequences in the sample, 15% were seen once. Time point noted: newly diagnosed GD, antithyroid drugs for less than 3 months. Isolated PBMC RNA provided the starting material for the TCR library. Each of the patients was recruited from an endocrinology department situated in Xi'an, China. There are many counts of this clonotype. The sample was also reused in another study, on T cells in Graves' hyperthyroidism and ophthalmopathy. Per that paper: Investigators excluded patients with uncontrolled infection, other autoimmune disease, pregnancy or lactation. Orbital computed tomography, thyroid ultrasound, serum thyroxine and TRAb, and clinical symptoms together informed the diagnoses.

The material sequenced was peripheral blood mononuclear cells (PBMCs), taken at new diagnosis, from a patient treated with antithyroid drugs. This TCR was recovered from a woman aged 40 to 50 with Graves disease.

CDR3 region: CSARLAGVDTQYF. CDR3 nucleotides: TGCAGTGCTAGGCTAGCGGGAGTAGATACGCAGTATTTT. V is TRBV20-1 and J is TRBJ2-3; 10 bases align to TRBD2. From germline, CDR1 is DFQATT and CDR2 SNEGSKA (reference sequence). This CDR3 comprises 13 residues. Trimming took 3 bases from V and 5 from J; bases not matched to a gene: 2.